This TCR beta chain originates from a study of blood T cell repertoires in COVID-19. Study-level background: The United States, Italy and Spain were the sources of the acute and convalescent COVID-19 samples. Sources were T cells, B-cell-depleted T cells, or PBMCs; the material itself was cDNA or gDNA.

This clone has a handful of counts. Deletions cut 6 bases from V and 7 bases from J, with 9 bases between. Germline V gives CDR1 DFQATT, CDR2 SNEGSKA (reference sequence). This CDR3 contains 11 residues. How the authors handled the data: Estimation of nucleated cell counts relied on the amplification of reference gene primers. Produced via immunoSEQ multiplex PCR; TCRdb's table is partial and in-frame only. D and trimming come from the DNA, and the V and J calls and clone size come from that table. The sample includes some 87,000 clones, 65% to 85% seen only once; the top ten take 39%. The chain links TRBV20-1 to TRBJ1-4; D is uncertain. Sequencing was performed on peripheral blood. The TCR sequence derives from a man older than 75 with active or convalescent COVID-19. CDR3 sequence: CSAGRGEKLFF. The CDR3 region has the DNA TGCAGTGCCGGACGGGGTGAAAAACTGTTTTTT.